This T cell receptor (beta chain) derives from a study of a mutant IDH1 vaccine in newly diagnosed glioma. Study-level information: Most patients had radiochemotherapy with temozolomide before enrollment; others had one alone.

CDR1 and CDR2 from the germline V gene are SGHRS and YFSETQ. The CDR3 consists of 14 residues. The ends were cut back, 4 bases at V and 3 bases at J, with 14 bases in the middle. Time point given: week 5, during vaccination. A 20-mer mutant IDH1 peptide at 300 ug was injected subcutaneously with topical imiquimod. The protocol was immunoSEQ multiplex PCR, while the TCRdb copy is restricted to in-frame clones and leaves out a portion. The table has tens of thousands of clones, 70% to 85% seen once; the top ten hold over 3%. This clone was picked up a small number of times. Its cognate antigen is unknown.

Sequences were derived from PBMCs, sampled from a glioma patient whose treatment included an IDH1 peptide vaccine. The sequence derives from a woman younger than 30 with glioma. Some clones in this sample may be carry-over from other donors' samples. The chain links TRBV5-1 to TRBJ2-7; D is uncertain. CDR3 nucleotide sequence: TGCGCCAGCAGCCCGTCGGGCAAAGGCTACGAGCAGTACTTC. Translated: CASSPSGKGYEQYF. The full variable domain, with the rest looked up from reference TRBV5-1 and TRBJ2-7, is KAGVTQTPRYLIKTRGQQVTLSCSPISGHRSVSWYQQTPGQGLQFLFEYFSETQRNKGNFPGRFSGRQFSNSRSEMNVSTLELGDSALYLCASSPSGKGYEQYFGPGTRLTVT.